This T cell receptor beta chain was found in a study of neurological immune-mediated disorders. Study as a whole: There were roughly 35 multiple sclerosis patients; around 30 were relapsing-remitting and 3 were secondary progressive.

Overall study results and limits: None of the CDR3 amino acid sequences of expanded clones were shared across subjects, and this suggested private repertoires in all groups.

With 10-nucleotide random UMIs included, cDNA was synthesized by 5'RACE. TCRdb called the 5' RACE reads again in MiXCR, with one record for every CDR3 protein. The sample lists 35,000 to 50,000 distinct CDR3 sequences; roughly 2.5% were seen once. This clonotype was recorded at least ten times. Antigen: not known. The CDR3 totals 19 residues. V shed 3 bases, J shed 5 bases, and the junction held 15 bases outside the gene matches. Unsorted libraries were generated from 2 million PBMCs. These cells had been stored in RNAlater at -80 C. The receptor comes from a man aged 50-59 years with multiple sclerosis. Input material: PBMCs. The chain uses TRBV12-3 or TRBV12-4 and TRBJ1-4, with 10 bases fitting TRBD1. The CDR3, as DNA: TGTGCCAGCAGTTTTACCTTACCCGGGACAGGGGCCTTAAATGAAAAACTGTTTTTT. This translates into CASSFTLPGTGALNEKLFF.